The rows below give T cell receptor beta chains drawn from one sample of a study of T cells in Graves' hyperthyroidism and ophthalmopathy. TCRdb reanalysed the multiplex PCR reads using MiXCR and keeps one entry per CDR3 protein. The sample consists of some 620,000 distinct CDR3 sequences, around 15% of them appearing once. Sample: blood. The receptors were sampled from a woman aged 25-40 years with Graves' hyperthyroidism. CDR3s include the opening cysteine and the closing phenylalanine or tryptophan.

TRBV6-2/TRBV6-3,CASSTTGIQPQHF
TRBV20-1,CSAHSGGLDTEAFF
TRBV29-1,CSVEKEYMTQYF
TRBV2,CASSGDRASYEQYF
TRBV7-2,CASSLGWGVDEQYF
TRBV11-1,CASSASGSVGQYF
TRBV9,CASSVTASGTGELFF
TRBV30,CAWSVQEGEKLFF
TRBV6-1,CASRDRGRRNSPLHF
TRBV30,CAWRGQSFGNTIYF
TRBV9,CASSTSGYSYNEQFF
TRBV20-1,CSARGYRGSNTEAFF
TRBV9,CASSPRGQVYNEQFF
TRBV2,CASGQWASGVTGELFF
TRBV27,CASRRTGGVLTEAFF
TRBV6-1,CASSPTGLTEAFF
TRBV11-2,CASSLDGTGDEKLFF